The entry that follows covers one T cell receptor (beta chain) sequence. The target antigen is unknown. The data were obtained in a study of shared clonotypes between healthy human individuals. Study-level results: All-four-donor shared clonotypes had higher generation probabilities than non-shared clonotypes did.

Between the trimmed V and J ends, which lost 4 bases and 1 base, there was a span of 11 bases. The CDR3 is 15 amino acids. Germline assignment: CDR1 MNHEY and CDR2 SVGAGI. The data were produced by immunoSEQ multiplex PCR, yet TCRdb's version contains in-frame clones alone and is incomplete. The table has around 1.1 million clones, around 82% seen once; the top ten hold roughly 0.65%. This rearrangement joins TRBV6-5 to TRBJ1-3; no clear D. The receptor was derived from a man younger than 30 in good health. Some clones in this sample may be carry-over from other donors' samples. The sequencing input was memory CD4+ T cells from PBMCs. Subset described: CD45RA-negative fraction. The CDR3: CASSFRRHSGNTIYF. Written as DNA, the CDR3 is TGTGCCAGCAGTTTCCGTCGACATTCTGGAAACACCATATATTTT.